This T cell receptor beta chain was documented in a study of coeliac disease (dated by TCRdb to 2022 to 2024). Regarding the complete study: Each coeliac patient was placed into one of three groups: newly diagnosed active disease, refractory coeliac disease type I, or disease controlled by a gluten-free diet. Small intestinal lymphocyte fractions from coeliac and non-coeliac patients were analysed in the study using next-generation sequencing of rearranged TRB and TRG CDR3 regions. The aim was to characterise TR repertoires of small intestinal T cells in active, refractory type I and gluten-free-diet-treated coeliac disease. A total of approximately 30 patients took part in the full study: approximately 22 had serologically confirmed coeliac disease and 8 were controls with non-small intestinal disorders. TRB sequencing succeeded for samples from just over 26 subjects, including some 22 paired bulk unsorted intraepithelial and lamina propria cell samples. Points the paper makes about the study in general: Active coeliac intraepithelial and lamina propria samples had lower TRB and TRG repertoire clonality than controls, suggesting that diverse T cells were recruited. High-purity fractions were not obtained when intraepithelial cells were separated from lamina propria cells, so cross-contamination between compartments was possible. The authors considered the approach unsuitable for unbiased detection of gliadin-specific T cells, which are scarce and rarely shared between patients. TRB repertoires were largely private; most amino acid sequences were unique to one sample, and V-gene usage did not differ significantly by disease group.

On this clone: The antigen it recognizes is unknown. Per-base qualities were not stored, and no clone one base away is much larger.

The library came from the immunoSEQ multiplex PCR assay. The TR loci were subjected to amplification by multiplexed PCR, for which V gene segments served as targets of the forward primers and J gene segments as targets of the reverse primers. The Illumina HiSeq System was used to sequence the amplified CDR3 regions. The study's own analysis went as follows. A nearest-neighbour algorithm merged closely related reads to remove PCR and sequencing errors and collapse data into unique sequences. Each repertoire was summarised by clonality and by T cell density, with T cell density defined as TR molecules per amount of genomic DNA input. CDR3 amino acid sequences present in at least 80% of unsorted samples were defined as public TRs and were then tested for differential abundance between coeliac and control samples. Disease-group differences in clonality and density were tested with Kruskal-Wallis tests followed by Dunn post-tests. This immuneACCESS table, as held by TCRdb, lists in-frame sequences with V and J called but not all clones. Of the missing ones, under half trace to an unresolved V gene in checked studies; the others have no known cause. The D gene and trimming were derived from the DNA, and the V and J assignments and clone size from that table. The sample table holds under 5,500 clones, of which less than 70% were seen once. Jointly, the top ten make up approximately 15% of the sample.

Aliquots of about 470,000 cells were frozen in DMSO/FBS in liquid nitrogen, and one aliquot per fraction was used for sequencing. Every one of the 30 study patients had an endoscopy and a small intestinal biopsy. To release intraepithelial cells, biopsies were stirred for one hour at 37 degrees C in RPMI with EGTA, MgCl2 and 1% FBS. The Qiagen DNeasy blood extraction kit was used to extract genomic DNA from the frozen unsorted cell fractions. The clonotype was recovered from a human donor with active celiac disease. Sequences were obtained from intraepithelial lymphocytes from the gut. Interpreted using the paper, the cell subset or site label stands for: intraepithelial cell (IEC) fraction of small intestinal biopsy.

The DNA sequence is TGTGCCAGTTCAGAACTAGCGGGGCCCTACGAGCAGTACTTC. It codes for CASSELAGPYEQYF. The chain links TRBV6-1 with TRBJ2-7, with TRBD2 matching 10 junction bases. CDR1 MNHNS and CDR2 SASEGT are derived from the germline V gene. Trimming leaves V shorter by 9 bases and J shorter by 2 bases, with the junction holding 7 bases beyond the gene matches. The CDR3, from cysteine to phenylalanine, totals 14 residues. Only the CDR3 DNA is retained, 42 bases long and in frame from the first base.